This TCR beta chain appears in the sequencing data of a study of shared clonotypes between healthy human individuals. Overall study findings and caveats: Compared with clonotypes that all four donors shared, non-shared clonotypes had lower generation probabilities.

About this clone itself: Its specificity is unknown.

The CDR3 contains 15 residues. Libraries were prepared by immunoSEQ multiplex PCR; TCRdb keeps only in-frame clonotypes and omits some of them. The sample lists 2,100,000 or so clones; 90% to 96% were seen once. The TCR was taken from a man younger than 30 in good health. The sequencing input was naive CD4+ T cells sorted from blood. As to subset: CD45RA+ positively selected. The genes are TRBV1 and TRBJ1-2; TRBD1, the table's D call, was not compared with the DNA. TRBV1 is a known pseudogene. CDR3 protein: CTSSQDCTTGNGYTF. As DNA, the CDR3 is TGCACCAGCAGCCAAGACTGTACGACAGGGAACGGCTACACCTTC.